Detailed here is one TCR beta chain. This CDR3 is missing its conserved last phenylalanine or tryptophan, likely due to a read error. This entry is derived from a study of tumor and adjacent non-tumor tissue in lung cancer. This sample's RNA came from whole unsorted tissue. A modified ARM-PCR protocol with three rounds of nested PCR amplified TCRbeta. TCRdb passed the multiplex PCR reads through MiXCR, listing each CDR3 protein once. The sample lists some 100,000 distinct CDR3 sequences; around 80% were seen once. Sample: lung tumor tissue. This receptor was obtained from an older woman with non-small cell lung cancer.

The CDR3 sequence: CASSLNVNTEAFV. CDR3 in DNA: TGTGCCAGCAGCCTTAACGTGAACACTGAAGCTTTCGTT. The V gene is TRBV11-2, the J gene TRBJ1-1; D not certain. V was trimmed by 5 bases and J by 0 bases, leaving 7 bases between them. The CDR3 spans 13 residues. Germline lookup yields CDR1 SGHAT and CDR2 FQNNGV.